This T cell receptor beta chain was obtained from a study of CD8 T cells in ankylosing spondylitis. Notes on the study in general: One TCR beta motif, made up of seven to nine highly homologous variants, appeared characteristic of ankylosing spondylitis blood.

MiXCR was run by TCRdb on the 5' RACE reads, yielding one entry per CDR3 protein. The profile shows some 840,000 distinct CDR3 sequences, around 11% of them singletons. The CDR3 contains 14 residues. V was pared by 6 bases and J by 9 bases, with 24 bases between. In germline, CDR1 is DFQATT, CDR2 SNEGSKA (reference sequence). This clonotype was picked up a small number of times. Its antigen is undetermined. This clonotype was obtained from a male donor with ankylosing spondylitis. Sequenced sample: blood, either unsorted or a sorted T cell fraction (not recorded which). The rearrangement joins TRBV20-1 to TRBJ2-7; the D gene is possibly TRBD1 (7 bases). This CDR3 is CSAPGGTASAVQYF. CDR3 DNA sequence: TGCAGTGCCCCTGGGGGGACAGCAAGTGCAGTGCAGTACTTC.